Presented here are 9 T cell receptor beta chains from one specimen sequenced in a study of blood T cells in healthy people across ages. With a J-beta primer mix and a sample-barcoded 5' primer, a second PCR ran 7 to 11 cycles. TCRdb redid the calling of the 5' RACE reads with MiXCR, one entry per CDR3 protein. The sample shows around 990,000 distinct CDR3 sequences, less than 45% of them seen only once. Sequenced material: blood. The receptors derive from a man aged 18-30 years in good health.

The chain uses TRBV5-6 and TRBJ2-3; the D is unclear. Germline-derived CDR1 and CDR2 are SGHDT and YYEEEE. V was pared by 5 bases and J by 5 bases, with 12 bases between. This CDR3 comprises 13 residues. The CDR3 coding sequence is TGTGCCAGCAGGCCCACTCTGAAAGATACGCAGTATTTT. Protein: CASRPTLKDTQYF.

This clonotype turned up a few times. The J gene is TRBJ2-3, the V gene TRBV5-1; possibly TRBD2 for D (5 bases). The CDR3 extends over 14 amino acids. With 4 bases removed from V and 2 bases from J, the gap between germline ends came to 11 bases. Per the germline V gene, CDR1 is SGHRS and CDR2 is YFSETQ. CDR3 nucleotides: TGCGCCAGCAGCCAGGACTCTTACACAGATACGCAGTATTTT. Protein: CASSQDSYTDTQYF.

This clonotype was seen more than once but under ten times. The chain uses TRBV5-6 and TRBJ2-3; the match to TRBD2 covers 13 bases. V trimming: 2 bases; J trimming: 6 bases; junction bases outside the gene matches: 3. This CDR3 has 15 residues. CDR1 is SGHDT and CDR2 is YYEEEE in the germline V gene. The CDR3 DNA is TGTGCCAGCAGCTTCAGGACTAGCGGGGGTGATACGCAGTATTTT. This encodes CASSFRTSGGDTQYF.

V is TRBV25-1 and J is TRBJ1-1; the match to TRBD1 covers 7 bases. The CDR3 spans 16 residues. Trimming took 2 bases from V and 1 from J; bases not matched to a gene: 7. Germline CDR1 and CDR2: MGHDK and SYGVNS. The CDR3 DNA is TGTGCCAGCAGTGAAAACAGGGGCTGGGGGAACACTGAAGCTTTCTTT. Amino acids: CASSENRGWGNTEAFF.

The CDR3 DNA sequence: TGTGCCAGCAGCAATACCCAGGGGAGTCCTGGAAACACCATATATTTT. It codes for CASSNTQGSPGNTIYF. This chain uses TRBV7-4 with TRBJ1-3; perhaps TRBD1 as D (6 bases). The CDR3 is made up of 16 amino acids. V shed 5 bases and J shed 2 bases, with 16 bases lying between them. Germline CDR1 reads SGHVT; CDR2 reads SQSDAQ.

This clonotype was counted a few times. The CDR3 is CASQAGGNYNEQFF. DNA for the CDR3: TGTGCCAGCCAAGCGGGGGGAAACTACAATGAGCAGTTCTTC. V usage is TRBV6-2 or TRBV6-3 and J usage is TRBJ2-1, with TRBD2 matching over 9 bases. Per germline, CDR1 MNHEY and CDR2 SVGEGT. After removal of 8 bases from V and 3 bases from J, the junction contained 5 bases not matched to a gene. This CDR3 is built from 14 residues.

The CDR3 coding sequence is TGTGCCAGCAGTTTGGGGGCGGAGACCCAGTACTTC. Its protein is CASSLGAETQYF. The rearrangement links TRBV12-3 or TRBV12-4 to TRBJ2-5; a weak D match, TRBD1 (6 bases). Trimming took off 3 bases at V and 5 bases at J, with 7 bases between the two ends. The CDR3 spans 12 residues.

The chain carries TRBV12-3 or TRBV12-4 and TRBJ2-1; 11 nucleotides align to TRBD2. This CDR3 is built from 14 residues. V dropped 6 bases and J dropped 9; count of bases not matched to a gene: 7. CDR3 sequence reads: CASSLLAGAGEQFF. The CDR3 nucleotides read TGTGCCAGCAGCCTACTAGCGGGGGCTGGTGAGCAGTTCTTC.

This clonotype was counted at least ten times. The genes are TRBV4-3 and TRBJ2-3; no firm D call. Per the germline V gene, CDR1 is LGHNA and CDR2 is YSLEER. The CDR3 is 14 residues long. Trimming cost V 0 bases and J 2 bases, with 6 bases left between them. The CDR3 DNA is TGCGCCAGCAGCCAAGACTCCAACACAGATACGCAGTATTTT. Encoded protein: CASSQDSNTDTQYF.